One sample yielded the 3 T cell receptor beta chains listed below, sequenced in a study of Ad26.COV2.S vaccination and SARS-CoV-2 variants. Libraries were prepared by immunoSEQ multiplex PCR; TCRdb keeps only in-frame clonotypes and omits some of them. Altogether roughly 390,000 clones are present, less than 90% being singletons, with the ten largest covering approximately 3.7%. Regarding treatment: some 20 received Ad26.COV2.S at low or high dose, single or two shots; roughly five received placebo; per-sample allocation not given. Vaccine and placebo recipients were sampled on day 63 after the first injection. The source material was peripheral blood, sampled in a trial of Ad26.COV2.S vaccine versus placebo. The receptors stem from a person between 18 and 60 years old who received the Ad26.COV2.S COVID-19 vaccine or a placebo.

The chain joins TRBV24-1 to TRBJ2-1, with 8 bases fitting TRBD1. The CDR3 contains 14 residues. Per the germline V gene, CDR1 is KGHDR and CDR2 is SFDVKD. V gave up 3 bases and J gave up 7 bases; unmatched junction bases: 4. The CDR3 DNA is TGTGCCACCAGTGATGGAACAGGGGGAAATGAGCAGTTCTTC. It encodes CATSDGTGGNEQFF.

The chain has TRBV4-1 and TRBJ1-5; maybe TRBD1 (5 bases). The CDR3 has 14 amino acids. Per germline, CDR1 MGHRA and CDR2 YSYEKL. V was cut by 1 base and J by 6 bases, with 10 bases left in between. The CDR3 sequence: CASSQAGFAQPQHF. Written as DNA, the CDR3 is TGCGCCAGCAGCCAAGCAGGGTTTGCTCAGCCCCAGCATTTT.

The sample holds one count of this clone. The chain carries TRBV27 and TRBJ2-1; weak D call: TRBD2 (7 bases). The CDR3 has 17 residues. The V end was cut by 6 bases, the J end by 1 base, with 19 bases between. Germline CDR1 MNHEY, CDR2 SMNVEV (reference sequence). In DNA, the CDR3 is TGTGCCAGCAGAGACTCGAGGGGGGGGACTTCCTACAATGAGCAGTTCTTC. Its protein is CASRDSRGGTSYNEQFF.